One sample yielded the 29 T cell receptor beta chains listed below, sequenced in a study of shared clonotypes between healthy human individuals. Clones were sequenced by immunoSEQ multiplex PCR, and TCRdb holds only the in-frame ones, with some missing. The sample lists about 1 million clones; about 80% were seen once. Sequences were obtained from memory CD4+ T cells sorted from blood. Stated subset: CD45RA-negative fraction. The receptors were gathered from a young man in good health.

The chain uses TRBV7-2 and TRBJ1-4; no clear D gene. Germline V gives CDR1 SGHTA, CDR2 FQGNSA. The length of the CDR3 is 12 residues. Trimming shortened V by 1 base and J by 15 bases, and 12 bases separated the two germline ends. The CDR3 DNA follows: TGTGCCAGCAGCTTAGACTCGAGGGTTTTGTTTTTT. Protein sequence: CASSLDSRVLFF.

In this sample, this clone turned up many times. The J gene is TRBJ2-3, the V gene TRBV5-1; 8 bases align to TRBD2. From germline, CDR1 is SGHRS and CDR2 YFSETQ. The CDR3 has 17 residues. Germline trimming cut 1 base from V and 4 bases from J; bases unmatched to any gene: 11. CDR3 coding DNA: TGCGCCAGCAGCTTGAACATCGGGGCCGGGGGGGCAGATACGCAGTATTTT. Protein: CASSLNIGAGGADTQYF.

This clone was seen a single time. The chain is built from TRBV5-1 and TRBJ1-2; 8 bases fit TRBD1. There are 12 residues in the CDR3. Germline V gene sequence: CDR1 SGHRS, CDR2 YFSETQ. The ends lost 5 bases at V and 9 bases at J; junction bases unmatched: 6. CDR3: CASSKDRVSYTF. The CDR3 bases are TGCGCCAGCAGTAAGGACAGGGTTAGCTACACCTTC.

The chain's CDR3 is CASAGLSGANVLTF. The CDR3 coding sequence is TGTGCCAGCGCGGGGCTCTCTGGGGCCAACGTCCTGACTTTC. This chain links TRBV18 with TRBJ2-6, with TRBD2 as a possible D gene (6 bases). Trimming took off 8 bases at V and 0 bases at J, with 8 bases between the two ends. The CDR3 is made up of 14 amino acids. The germline V gene encodes CDR1 KGHSH and CDR2 LQKENI.

The chain combines TRBV28 with TRBJ2-7, with unresolved D. Trimming stripped 4 bases from V and 2 bases from J, with 12 bases between. The CDR3 spans 14 residues. Germline V CDR1 and CDR2: MDHEN, SYDVKM. This CDR3 reads CASSSPTPPYEQYF. DNA of the CDR3: TGTGCCAGCAGTTCCCCGACCCCCCCCTACGAGCAGTACTTC.

The chain is built from TRBV5-1 and TRBJ1-4; D might be TRBD1 (5 bases). The germline V gene has CDR1 SGHRS and CDR2 YFSETQ. The CDR3 contains 14 residues. Trimming pared 0 bases from V and 3 bases from J, leaving 6 bases between. The CDR3 is CASSLGGSNEKLFF. The DNA of the CDR3 is TGCGCCAGCAGCTTGGGGGGCTCTAATGAAAAACTGTTTTTT.

The chain links TRBV5-1 to TRBJ1-1, with D perhaps matching TRBD1 (6 bases). Trimming left V 0 bases short and J 4 bases short, with 16 bases between. The CDR3 covers 16 residues. CDR1 and CDR2 (germline): SGHRS, YFSETQ. The CDR3 sequence is CASSLGFGGARTEAFF. The CDR3 DNA sequence: TGCGCCAGCAGCTTGGGGTTCGGGGGCGCACGCACTGAAGCTTTCTTT.

The chain links TRBV19 to TRBJ2-4; D may correspond to TRBD1 or TRBD2 (5 bases each). The CDR3 totals 14 residues. CDR1 and CDR2 (germline): LNHDA, SQIVND (reference sequence). Trimming pared 7 bases from V and 5 bases from J, leaving 15 bases between. CDR3 DNA: TGTGCCAGTAAAGGCAGGGAGAGGCAAAACATTCAGTACTTC. Translated: CASKGRERQNIQYF.

The chain employs TRBV11-2 and TRBJ2-7; 7 bases align to TRBD1. Germline CDR1 is SGHAT and CDR2 is FQNNGV. The CDR3 is made up of 14 amino acids. The trim removed 3 bases at V and 2 bases at J, leaving 4 bases unmatched. The DNA for the CDR3 is TGTGCCAGCAGCTTTACTCAGGGGGCCTACGAGCAGTACTTC. Amino acid sequence: CASSFTQGAYEQYF.

V is TRBV14 and J is TRBJ2-5, with D tentatively TRBD1 (6 bases). Trimming shortened V by 2 bases and J by 1 base, and 8 bases separated the two germline ends. The V gene's germline CDR1 is SGHDN and CDR2 FVKESK. The CDR3 runs to 14 residues. CDR3 sequence reads: CASSQQGPQETQYF. CDR3 sequence (DNA): TGTGCCAGCAGCCAACAGGGGCCCCAAGAGACCCAGTACTTC.

V usage is TRBV5-1 and J usage is TRBJ2-7; TRBD1 aligns across 9 bases. CDR3 length equals 15 residues. J was trimmed by 5 bases and V by 0 bases; bases with no gene match: 6. The germline V gene encodes CDR1 SGHRS and CDR2 YFSETQ. CDR3 bases: TGCGCCAGCAGCTTGGTGGGACAGGGTTCCGACGAGCAGTACTTC. Translated, it gives CASSLVGQGSDEQYF.

The CDR3 region is CASSWGSLSYTEAFF. The DNA of the CDR3 is TGTGCCAGCAGTTGGGGTAGTCTCTCTTACACTGAAGCTTTCTTT. The J gene is TRBJ1-1, the V gene TRBV6-5; D uncertain. V lost 4 bases to trimming and J lost 3 bases, with 15 bases between them. Germline CDR1 is MNHEY and CDR2 is SVGAGI. This CDR3 has 15 residues.

The chain recombines TRBV19 with TRBJ2-5; weak D call: TRBD1 (5 bases). The CDR3 extends over 13 amino acids. CDR1 and CDR2 from the germline V gene are LNHDA and SQIVND (reference sequence). The V gene lost 5 bases and the J gene lost 5 bases, with 12 bases spanning the gap. As DNA, the CDR3 is TGTGCCAGTAGTCGACAGATTGGGGAGACCCAGTACTTC. It is translated as CASSRQIGETQYF.

The chain has TRBV9 and TRBJ1-3, with TRBD1 matching over 11 bases. The CDR3 runs 16 residues. CDR1 SGDLS and CDR2 YYNGEE come from the germline V gene. J gave up 2 bases and V 4 bases, and 5 bases lay outside the gene matches. CDR3 in amino acids: CASSIRTGGTGNTIYF. DNA for the CDR3: TGTGCCAGCAGCATCCGGACAGGGGGCACTGGAAACACCATATATTTT.

J is TRBJ1-6 and V is TRBV5-4; 7 nucleotides match TRBD1. With V trimmed by 6 bases and J by 4 bases, 4 bases remained unmatched. The germline gives CDR1 SGHNT, CDR2 YYREEE (reference sequence). The CDR3 length is 14 residues. CDR3 sequence: CASTQGGYNSPLHF. Here the CDR3 DNA reads TGTGCCAGCACTCAGGGGGGATATAATTCACCCCTCCACTTT.

The chain employs TRBV30 and TRBJ2-2; 8 bases align to TRBD1. Germline-derived CDR1 and CDR2 are GTSNPN and SVGIG (reference sequence). Trimming took 3 bases from V and 5 from J; bases not matched to a gene: 17. The CDR3 consists of 18 residues. CDR3: CAWRSTRDRSNPTGELFF. The DNA of the CDR3 is TGTGCCTGGAGGTCCACCCGGGACAGGTCAAATCCAACCGGGGAGCTGTTTTTT. Full variable domain (rest looked up from reference TRBV30 and TRBJ2-2): SQTIHQWPATLVQPVGSPLSLECTVEGTSNPNLYWYRQAAGRGLQLLFYSVGIGQISSEVPQNLSASRPQDRQFILSSKKLLLSDSGFYLCAWRSTRDRSNPTGELFFGEGSRLTVL.

In regard to this clone: Given a much more abundant clone one base away, this may be a read error. This same CDR3 is encoded by further DNA sequences in the sample. This rearrangement joins TRBV5-1 to TRBJ2-2; D may be TRBD1 (5 bases). In germline, CDR1 is SGHRS, CDR2 YFSETQ. The ends were cut back, 2 bases at V and 1 base at J, with 6 bases in the middle. The length of the CDR3 is 14 residues. CDR3 bases: TGCGCCAGCAGCTTAGGACAGAACACCGGGGAGCTGTTTTTT. This codes for CASSLGQNTGELFF.

The V call is TRBV6-1, the J call TRBJ1-3; tentative D call: TRBD1 (5 bases). V was pared by 4 bases and J by 0 bases, with 13 bases between. Germline CDR1 is MNHNS and CDR2 is SASEGT. The CDR3 contains 16 residues. The CDR3 sequence is CASSALTANSGNTIYF. The DNA of the CDR3 is TGTGCCAGCAGTGCGCTGACAGCCAACTCTGGAAACACCATATATTTT.

This chain joins TRBV7-2 and TRBJ2-7, with TRBD2 identical over 8 bases. Germline V gene sequence: CDR1 SGHTA, CDR2 FQGNSA. The junction had 14 bases not matched to a gene; V was cut back by 3 bases and J by 4 bases. The CDR3 consists of 17 residues. Here the CDR3 reads CASSLGTGGGLGYEQYF. CDR3 in DNA: TGTGCCAGCAGCTTGGGGACCGGCGGGGGGCTTGGGTACGAGCAGTACTTC.

The rearrangement uses TRBV2 and TRBJ1-1, with D perhaps matching TRBD1 (6 bases). Per germline, CDR1 SNHLY and CDR2 FYNNEI. V was pared by 6 bases and J by 7 bases, with 15 bases between. CDR3 length: 13 residues. The CDR3 coding sequence is TGTGCCAGCAGAGTGGGAGAGGGGGGTGAAGCTTTCTTT. It is translated as CASRVGEGGEAFF.

The rearrangement joins TRBV4-3 to TRBJ2-2; TRBD1 is a possible D gene (6 bases). Looked up from germline, CDR1 is LGHNA and CDR2 is YSLEER. There are 17 residues in the CDR3. V lost 2 bases and J 4 bases, leaving 17 bases between the germline ends. This CDR3 is CASSQLGASGGTGELFF. The CDR3 region has the DNA TGCGCCAGCAGCCAATTGGGGGCTAGTGGGGGCACCGGGGAGCTGTTTTTT.

The V call is TRBV18, the J call TRBJ2-5, with a tentative D call TRBD2 (5 bases). V was trimmed by 0 bases and J by 6 bases, leaving 11 bases between them. Germline V CDR1 and CDR2: KGHSH, LQKENI. There are 14 residues in the CDR3. The CDR3 sequence: CASSPPSGEKTQYF. CDR3 nucleotide sequence: TGTGCCAGCTCACCACCGTCCGGGGAGAAGACCCAGTACTTC.

In this sample, this clone turned up once. V gene TRBV5-6 combines with J gene TRBJ2-4, with a tentative D call TRBD2 (5 bases). Germline loops: CDR1 SGHDT, CDR2 YYEEEE. The length of the CDR3 is 15 residues. Trimming cost V 2 bases and J 7 bases, with 16 bases left between them. The CDR3, as DNA: TGTGCCAGCAGCTTCGGGTTGGTCGGGATGAACATTCAGTACTTC. It translates to CASSFGLVGMNIQYF.

The gene calls are TRBV7-2 and TRBJ2-1; D unclear. The V end was cut by 0 bases, the J end by 4 bases, with 10 bases between. CDR1 and CDR2 from the germline V gene are SGHTA and FQGNSA. The CDR3 consists of 15 residues. The CDR3 is CASSLARRSYNEQFF. The CDR3 DNA is TGTGCCAGCAGCTTAGCACGTCGGTCTTACAATGAGCAGTTCTTC.

This clone was detected a few times. The V gene is TRBV10-2, the J gene TRBJ1-2; no clear D. The V end was cut by 3 bases, the J end by 2 bases, with 7 bases between. CDR1 WSHSY and CDR2 SAAADI come from the germline V gene. This CDR3 is 13 amino acids long. Here the CDR3 reads CASSDPPNYGYTF. CDR3 bases: TGCGCCAGCAGTGATCCACCGAACTATGGCTACACCTTC.

The chain recombines TRBV5-4 with TRBJ2-5; no firm D call. The V gene's germline CDR1 is SGHNT and CDR2 YYREEE (reference sequence). V dropped 1 base and J dropped 13 bases, with 20 bases sitting between them. The CDR3 has 14 residues. CDR3 in amino acids: CASSLSPNYGARYF. The DNA of the CDR3 is TGTGCCAGCAGCTTGTCCCCGAACTATGGTGCAAGGTACTTC.

The chain employs TRBV5-1 and TRBJ2-1; D is unclear. Trimming stripped 9 bases from V and 7 bases from J, with 11 bases between. CDR3 length equals 11 residues. CDR1 is SGHRS, CDR2 YFSETQ, per germline. For the CDR3, the DNA is TGCGCCACTTCAATAGGTAATGAGCAGTTCTTC. This translates into CATSIGNEQFF.

This clone was counted a few times. The chain joins TRBV7-2 to TRBJ2-7; a possible D gene is TRBD2 (5 bases). The CDR3 extends over 14 amino acids. V was shortened by 1 base and J by 5 bases, with 12 bases between the two germline ends. CDR1 is SGHTA and CDR2 is FQGNSA in the germline V gene. The chain's CDR3 is CASSLGGSLNEQYF. The CDR3 coding sequence is TGTGCCAGCAGCTTAGGTGGGAGTCTCAACGAGCAGTACTTC.

This clone was detected once. The gene calls are TRBV6-6 and TRBJ2-7; D gene uncertain. Trimming took off 7 bases at V and 6 bases at J, with 13 bases between the two ends. The germline V gene has CDR1 MNHNY and CDR2 SVGAGI (reference sequence). The length of the CDR3 is 12 residues. CDR3 in amino acids: CASTNRNLEQYF. CDR3 DNA: TGTGCCAGCACCAACAGAAATCTCGAGCAGTACTTC.